These T cell receptor beta chains were read from a single sample in a study of blood T cell repertoires in COVID-19. The table came from immunoSEQ multiplex PCR; TCRdb's copy has only in-frame clones and leaves some out. Here the sample spans just over 40,000 clones, about 80% being singletons. Sequenced: peripheral blood. Source of these receptors: a woman aged 60 to 75 with acute or convalescent COVID-19. The CDR3 runs from the conserved cysteine through the conserved F or W. The D gene is left open where the match is weak. Size is omitted from some rows. Given values are once, few, many or a class for expanded clones.

cdr3_aa: CASSQSLAGYNEQFF
cdr3_nt: TGTGCCAGCAGCCAATCGCTAGCGGGGTACAATGAGCAGTTCTTC
clone_size: NA
j_call: TRBJ2-1
d_call: TRBD2
v_call: TRBV3-1/TRBV3-2

cdr3_aa: CASRNGRDYNEQFF
cdr3_nt: TGTGCCAGCAGGAACGGGCGGGATTACAATGAGCAGTTCTTC
clone_size: NA
j_call: TRBJ2-1
d_call: NA
v_call: TRBV2

cdr3_aa: CASRGGGAMMNEQFF
cdr3_nt: TGTGCCAGCAGAGGCGGGGGGGCCATGATGAATGAGCAGTTCTTC
clone_size: few
j_call: TRBJ2-1
d_call: TRBD2
v_call: TRBV3-1/TRBV3-2

cdr3_aa: CASSLGGQGGDEQYF
cdr3_nt: TGTGCCAGCAGCTTAGGAGGACAGGGAGGGGACGAGCAGTACTTC
clone_size: NA
j_call: TRBJ2-7
d_call: NA
v_call: TRBV11-3

cdr3_aa: CASSPTGNYGYTF
cdr3_nt: TGTGCCAGCAGCCCGACAGGGAACTATGGCTACACCTTC
clone_size: NA
j_call: TRBJ1-2
d_call: TRBD1
v_call: TRBV6-6

cdr3_aa: CSVRGVQGSYEQYF
cdr3_nt: TGCAGCGTTCGGGGGGTACAGGGTTCCTACGAGCAGTACTTC
clone_size: once
j_call: TRBJ2-7
d_call: NA
v_call: TRBV29-1

cdr3_aa: CASSRGGGSGNTIYF
cdr3_nt: TGTGCCAGCAGCCGCGGGGGGGGCTCTGGAAACACCATATATTTT
clone_size: NA
j_call: TRBJ1-3
d_call: NA
v_call: TRBV3-1/TRBV3-2

cdr3_aa: CASSIFSSEAFF
cdr3_nt: TGTGCCAGTAGTATATTTAGCAGTGAAGCTTTCTTT
clone_size: few
j_call: TRBJ1-1
d_call: NA
v_call: TRBV19

cdr3_aa: CASSAEVNTEAFF
cdr3_nt: TGTGCCAGCTCAGCAGAGGTGAACACTGAAGCTTTCTTT
clone_size: NA
j_call: TRBJ1-1
d_call: NA
v_call: TRBV6-5

cdr3_aa: CASSLARWSDTQYF
cdr3_nt: TGTGCCAGCAGCTTAGCGCGTTGGTCAGATACGCAGTATTTT
clone_size: once
j_call: TRBJ2-3
d_call: NA
v_call: TRBV11-3

cdr3_aa: CASHVYGGSEAFF
cdr3_nt: TGTGCCAGCCACGTTTATGGGGGCTCTGAAGCTTTCTTT
clone_size: NA
j_call: TRBJ1-1
d_call: NA
v_call: TRBV28

cdr3_aa: CASSSTPRAGGPAAAYEQYF
cdr3_nt: TGTGCCAGCAGTTCAACTCCCAGGGCGGGGGGGCCAGCCGCCGCCTACGAGCAGTACTTC
clone_size: NA
j_call: TRBJ2-7
d_call: TRBD2
v_call: TRBV28

cdr3_aa: CASSPETGPVNTEAFF
cdr3_nt: TGTGCCAGCAGCCCAGAAACAGGACCGGTGAACACTGAAGCTTTCTTT
clone_size: few
j_call: TRBJ1-1
d_call: NA
v_call: TRBV7-8

cdr3_aa: CASSLAVSGGADGELFF
cdr3_nt: TGTGCCAGCAGCTTAGCTGTAAGCGGGGGGGCTGACGGGGAGCTGTTTTTT
clone_size: NA
j_call: TRBJ2-2
d_call: TRBD2
v_call: TRBV7-2

cdr3_aa: CASLTPFSNEQFF
cdr3_nt: TGTGCCAGCCTTACTCCTTTCTCCAATGAGCAGTTCTTC
clone_size: once
j_call: TRBJ2-1
d_call: NA
v_call: TRBV6-5

cdr3_aa: CATSDSQGNTDTQYF
cdr3_nt: TGTGCCACCAGTGACTCACAGGGAAACACAGATACGCAGTATTTT
clone_size: NA
j_call: TRBJ2-3
d_call: NA
v_call: TRBV24-1

cdr3_aa: CASTALGGAAGELFF
cdr3_nt: TGTGCCAGCACGGCTCTGGGTGGGGCAGCCGGGGAGCTGTTTTTT
clone_size: NA
j_call: TRBJ2-2
d_call: NA
v_call: TRBV28